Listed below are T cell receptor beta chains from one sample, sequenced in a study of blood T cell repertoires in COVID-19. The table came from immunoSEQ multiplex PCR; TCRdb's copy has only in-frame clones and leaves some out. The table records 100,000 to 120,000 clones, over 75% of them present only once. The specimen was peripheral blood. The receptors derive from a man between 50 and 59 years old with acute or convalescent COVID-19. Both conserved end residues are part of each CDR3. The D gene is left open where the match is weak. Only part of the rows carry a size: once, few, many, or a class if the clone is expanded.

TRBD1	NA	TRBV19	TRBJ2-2	CASKTGVNTGELFF	TGTGCCAGTAAAACAGGGGTGAACACCGGGGAGCTGTTTTTT
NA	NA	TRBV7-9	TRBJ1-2	CASSSGGNYGYTF	TGTGCCAGCAGCTCCGGGGGAAATTATGGCTACACCTTC
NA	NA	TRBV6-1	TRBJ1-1	CASSDPGPTEAFF	TGTGCCAGCAGTGACCCAGGCCCCACTGAAGCTTTCTTT
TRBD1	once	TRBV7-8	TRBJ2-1	CASSMDRGTYNEQFF	TGTGCCAGCAGCATGGACAGGGGCACCTACAATGAGCAGTTCTTC
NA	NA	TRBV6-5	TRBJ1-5	CASRPIAGNQPQHF	TGTGCCAGCAGACCCATAGCGGGCAATCAGCCCCAGCATTTT
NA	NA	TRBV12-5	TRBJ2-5	CASGLESRGETQYF	TGTGCTAGTGGTTTGGAGAGCCGGGGAGAGACCCAGTACTTC
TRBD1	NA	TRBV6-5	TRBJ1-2	CASSYRLGDRDGYTF	TGTGCCAGCAGTTACAGGCTCGGGGACAGAGATGGCTACACCTTC
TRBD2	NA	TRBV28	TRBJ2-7	CAAQGVAGYHEQYF	TGTGCTGCGCAAGGAGTAGCGGGATACCACGAGCAGTACTTC
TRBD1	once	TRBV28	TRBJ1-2	CASNDRVAYGYTF	TGTGCCAGCAATGACAGGGTAGCGTACGGCTACACCTTC
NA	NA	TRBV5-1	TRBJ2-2	CASANPGAGELFF	TGCGCCAGCGCTAACCCCGGTGCCGGGGAGCTGTTTTTT
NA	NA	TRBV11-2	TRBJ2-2	CASSVHSPGQGTGELFF	TGTGCCAGCAGCGTCCATAGTCCAGGGCAGGGCACCGGGGAGCTGTTTTTT
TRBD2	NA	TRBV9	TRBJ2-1	CASRKSGSSYNEQFF	TGTGCCAGCAGAAAGAGCGGGAGCTCCTACAATGAGCAGTTCTTC
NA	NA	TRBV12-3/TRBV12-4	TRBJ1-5	CASSSRDQPQHF	TGTGCCAGCAGTTCGAGGGATCAGCCCCAGCATTTT
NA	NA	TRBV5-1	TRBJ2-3	CASSLGTAGWSTDTQYF	TGCGCCAGCAGCCTTGGGACGGCGGGATGGAGCACAGATACGCAGTATTTT
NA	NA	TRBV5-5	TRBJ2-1	CASSPQGWSYNEQFF	TGTGCCAGCAGCCCACAGGGTTGGTCCTACAATGAGCAGTTCTTC
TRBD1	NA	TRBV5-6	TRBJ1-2	CASSFGTGNYGYTF	TGTGCCAGCAGCTTCGGGACAGGGAATTATGGCTACACCTTC
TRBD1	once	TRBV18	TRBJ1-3	CASSGTASGNTIYF	TGTGCCAGCTCCGGGACAGCCTCTGGAAACACCATATATTTT
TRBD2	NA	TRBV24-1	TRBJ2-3	CATRRAGDDTDTQYF	TGTGCCACCAGACGAGCGGGGGATGACACAGATACGCAGTATTTT
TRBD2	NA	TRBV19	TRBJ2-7	CASNIAAGDEQYF	TGTGCCAGTAATATAGCTGCGGGAGACGAGCAGTACTTC
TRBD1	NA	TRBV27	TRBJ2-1	CASRGGQGLSYNEQFF	TGTGCCAGCAGGGGAGGACAGGGACTCTCCTACAATGAGCAGTTCTTC
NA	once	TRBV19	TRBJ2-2	CASSIAYGGRTGELFF	TGTGCCAGTAGTATTGCCTACGGGGGGCGAACCGGGGAGCTGTTTTTT
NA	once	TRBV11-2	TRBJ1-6	CASSSGGSYNSPLHF	TGTGCCAGCAGCTCGGGAGGCTCCTATAATTCACCCCTCCACTTT
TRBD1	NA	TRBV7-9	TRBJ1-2	CASSADRAGYTF	TGTGCCAGCAGCGCGGACAGGGCTGGCTACACCTTC
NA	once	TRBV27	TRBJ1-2	CASSPPGLLVYTF	TGTGCCAGCAGTCCCCCGGGACTGCTAGTCTACACCTTC
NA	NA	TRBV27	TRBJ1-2	CASRRRGGYTF	TGTGCCAGCAGAAGACGGGGTGGCTACACCTTC
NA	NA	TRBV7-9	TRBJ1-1	CASGRVGGTEAFF	TGTGCCAGCGGACGGGTGGGGGGCACTGAAGCTTTCTTT
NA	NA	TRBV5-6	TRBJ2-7	CASSLGAGTYEQYF	TGTGCCAGCAGCTTGGGGGCAGGCACCTACGAGCAGTACTTC
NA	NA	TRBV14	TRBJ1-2	CASSQDVDYYGYTF	TGTGCCAGCAGCCAAGATGTGGACTACTATGGCTACACCTTC
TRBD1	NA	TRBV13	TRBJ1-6	CASSLGLISGDRNSPLHF	TGTGCCAGCAGCTTAGGCCTAATAAGTGGGGACAGAAATTCACCCCTCCACTTT
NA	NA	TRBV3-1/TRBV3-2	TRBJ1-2	CASSHGGLRDYGYTF	TGTGCCAGCAGCCATGGGGGACTCAGAGACTATGGCTACACCTTC
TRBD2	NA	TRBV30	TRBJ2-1	CAWSEVGGFYNEQFF	TGTGCCTGGAGTGAGGTGGGAGGGTTCTACAATGAGCAGTTCTTC
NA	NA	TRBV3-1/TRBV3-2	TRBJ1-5	CASSQGRSQPQHF	TGTGCCAGCAGCCAAGGCAGGTCTCAGCCCCAGCATTTT
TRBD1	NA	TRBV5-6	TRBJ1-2	CASSRTGTNGYTF	TGTGCCAGCAGCCGGACAGGGACCAATGGCTACACCTTC
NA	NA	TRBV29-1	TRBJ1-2	CSVDSGGRGYTF	TGCAGCGTTGATTCGGGGGGCCGGGGCTACACCTTC
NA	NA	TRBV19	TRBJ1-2	CASSDEGGYGYTF	TGTGCCAGTAGCGACGAGGGCGGCTATGGCTACACCTTC
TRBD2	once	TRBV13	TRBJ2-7	CASSPTSDHEQYF	TGTGCCAGCAGCCCGACTAGCGACCACGAGCAGTACTTC
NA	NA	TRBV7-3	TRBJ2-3	CASSFIPRADTQYF	TGTGCCAGCAGCTTTATTCCGCGGGCAGATACGCAGTATTTT
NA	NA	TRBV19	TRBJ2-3	CASSLAARMIADTQYF	TGTGCCAGTAGCTTAGCGGCCAGAATGATTGCAGATACGCAGTATTTT
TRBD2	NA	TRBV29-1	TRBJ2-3	CSVAGGETDTQYF	TGCAGCGTGGCGGGGGGAGAAACAGATACGCAGTATTTT
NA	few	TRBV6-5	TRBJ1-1	CATNIIEAFF	TGTGCCACCAACATAATTGAAGCTTTCTTT
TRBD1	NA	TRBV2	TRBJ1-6	CASILRTGGSYNSPLHF	TGTGCCAGCATTCTGCGGACAGGGGGCTCCTATAATTCACCCCTCCACTTT
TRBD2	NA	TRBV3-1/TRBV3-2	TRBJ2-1	CASSQVVSSGGQYNEQFF	TGTGCCAGCAGCCAAGTGGTTTCTAGCGGGGGGCAGTACAATGAGCAGTTCTTC
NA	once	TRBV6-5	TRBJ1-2	CASTSSSFNGYTF	TGTGCCAGCACCTCCAGTAGCTTTAATGGCTACACCTTC
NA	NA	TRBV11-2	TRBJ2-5	CASSLGTGPQETQYF	TGTGCCAGCAGCTTAGGAACAGGCCCCCAAGAGACCCAGTACTTC
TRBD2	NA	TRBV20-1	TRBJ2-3	CSASASASGKPRTQYF	TGCAGTGCTAGTGCATCAGCTAGCGGAAAACCGCGAACGCAGTATTTT
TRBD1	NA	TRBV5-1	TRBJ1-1	CASSVRDRHEAFF	TGCGCCAGCAGCGTCCGGGACAGACACGAAGCTTTCTTT
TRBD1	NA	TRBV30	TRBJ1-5	CAWGQGAAQPQHF	TGTGCCTGGGGACAGGGGGCAGCTCAGCCCCAGCATTTT
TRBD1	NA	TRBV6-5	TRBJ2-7	CASSYQGQGPYEQYF	TGTGCCAGCAGTTACCAGGGACAGGGCCCCTACGAGCAGTACTTC
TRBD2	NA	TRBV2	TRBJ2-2	CASTPPAGGPSTGELFF	TGTGCCAGCACCCCCCCAGCGGGGGGCCCTTCCACCGGGGAGCTGTTTTTT
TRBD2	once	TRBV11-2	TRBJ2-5	CASSLGTSGFVETQYF	TGTGCCAGCAGCCTCGGGACTAGCGGGTTTGTGGAGACCCAGTACTTC
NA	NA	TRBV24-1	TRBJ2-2	CATSDLQGENTGELFF	TGTGCCACCAGTGATTTGCAAGGGGAGAACACCGGGGAGCTGTTTTTT
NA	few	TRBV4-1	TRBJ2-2	CASSQRRGGGELFF	TGCGCCAGCAGCCAAAGGCGGGGCGGCGGGGAGCTGTTTTTT
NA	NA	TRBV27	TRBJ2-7	CASSATGSYEQYF	TGTGCCAGCAGTGCCACCGGGAGCTACGAGCAGTACTTC
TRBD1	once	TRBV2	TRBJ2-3	CASSAGTGATDTQYF	TGTGCCAGCTCCGCCGGGACAGGGGCCACAGATACGCAGTATTTT
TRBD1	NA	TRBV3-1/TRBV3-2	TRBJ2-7	CASSQLLTGGGEQYF	TGTGCCAGCAGCCAACTCCTGACAGGGGGGGGTGAGCAGTACTTC
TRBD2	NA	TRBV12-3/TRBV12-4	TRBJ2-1	CASSGTSVNEQFF	TGTGCCAGCAGTGGTACTAGCGTCAATGAGCAGTTCTTC